This TCR beta chain was observed in a study of blood T cell repertoires in COVID-19 (TCRdb year 2020). In the study overall: The collaborator samples originated in the United States, Italy and Spain and spanned the acute and convalescent phases of COVID-19. Deeply sampled blood TCRbeta repertoires from subjects exposed to, actively infected with, or recovered from COVID-19 were included in the dataset. The repertoires were released in a freely available public database intended as a resource for research on the immune response to SARS-CoV-2. The samples were drawn from two sources: the first 160 participants of the ongoing ImmuneRACE study, and 950 to 1,500 subjects contributed by 6 global collaborators. The material from the prospective study consisted of cDNA or gDNA derived from T cells, B-cell-depleted T cells, or PBMCs. Where HLA class I and class II types were available, the types were taken from metadata supplied by the sample provider, not from assay-based typing. A de-identified subject ID, COVID-19 status, age in years and sex were almost always included in the sample metadata.

The immunoSEQ Assay, a bias-controlled multiplex PCR, was used to amplify TCRbeta CDR3 regions from genomic DNA. On the authors' methods: The number of nucleated cells in each sample was estimated by amplification of reference gene primers within the assay. To quantify the absolute abundance of each unique TCRbeta CDR3 rearrangement, sequence reads were collapsed and filtered. For each sample, productive Simpson clonality was calculated by taking the square root of Simpson's diversity index across productive rearrangements. TCRdb mirrors the immuneACCESS table, restricted to in-frame sequences. Some clones are absent from its copies; in checked studies, under half trace to an unresolved V gene, and the reason for the others is unknown. V, J and clone size derive from that table, while D and trimming were established from the DNA sequence. For this sample the table gives about 150,000 clones, of which around 87% were detected only once. Around 6.1% of the sample is in the top ten clones.

Results and caveats for the whole study, not just this receptor: How much clinical and demographic metadata was included differed by source and by participant, and the metadata was provided uncurated.

Comment on this clone: The specificity of this receptor is unknown. No base quality values were provided; no much bigger clone lies one nucleotide off.

CDR1 SGHKS and CDR2 YYEKEE were looked up in the germline V gene (reference sequence). The cysteine opens and the phenylalanine closes a CDR3 of 13 amino acids. Just CDR3 DNA is preserved here, 39 bases in frame from base 1. At the junction V is shortened by 9 bases and J by 2 bases; bases outside the gene matches: 7. Collaborating institutions collected whole blood in K2EDTA tubes following their own protocols. Collaborator samples were shipped for TCRbeta analysis as frozen whole blood, isolated PBMCs, or DNA extracted from either sample type. Recombination linked TRBV5-5 to TRBJ2-7; TRBD2 lines up with 8 middle nucleotides. The source of this sequence is an elderly man with acute or convalescent COVID-19. The sequenced material came from peripheral blood. CDR3 sequence: CATATSGAYEQYF. The nucleotide sequence is given as TGTGCCACCGCAACTAGCGGAGCCTACGAGCAGTACTTC.